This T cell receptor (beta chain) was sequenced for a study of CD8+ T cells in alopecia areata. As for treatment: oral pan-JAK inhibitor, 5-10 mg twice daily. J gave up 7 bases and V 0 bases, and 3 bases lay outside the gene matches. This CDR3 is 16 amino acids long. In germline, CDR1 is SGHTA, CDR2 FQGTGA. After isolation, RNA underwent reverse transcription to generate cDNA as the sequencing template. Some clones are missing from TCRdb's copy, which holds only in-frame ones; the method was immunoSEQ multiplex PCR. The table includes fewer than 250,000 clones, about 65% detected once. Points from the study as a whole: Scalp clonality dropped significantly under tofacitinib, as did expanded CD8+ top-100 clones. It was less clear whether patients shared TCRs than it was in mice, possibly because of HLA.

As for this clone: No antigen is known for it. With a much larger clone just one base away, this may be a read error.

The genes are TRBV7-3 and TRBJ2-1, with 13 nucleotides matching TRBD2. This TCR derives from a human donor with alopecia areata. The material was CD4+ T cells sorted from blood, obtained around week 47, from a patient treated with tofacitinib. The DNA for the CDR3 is TGTGCCAGCAGCTTAACAGGACTAGCGGGGGATAATGAGCAGTTCTTC. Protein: CASSLTGLAGDNEQFF.